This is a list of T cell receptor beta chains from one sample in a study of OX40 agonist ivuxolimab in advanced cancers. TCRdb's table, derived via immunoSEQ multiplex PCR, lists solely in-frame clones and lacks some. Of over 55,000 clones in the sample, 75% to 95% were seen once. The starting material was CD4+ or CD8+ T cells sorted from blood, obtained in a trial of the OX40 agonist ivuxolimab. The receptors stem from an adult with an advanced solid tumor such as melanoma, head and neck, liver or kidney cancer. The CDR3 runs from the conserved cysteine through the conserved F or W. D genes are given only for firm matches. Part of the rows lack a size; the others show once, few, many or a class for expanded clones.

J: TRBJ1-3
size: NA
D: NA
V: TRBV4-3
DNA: TGCGCCAGCAGCCGGGACCATCAAACTGGAAACACCATATATTTT
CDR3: CASSRDHQTGNTIYF

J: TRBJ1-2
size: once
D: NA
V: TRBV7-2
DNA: TGTGCCAGCAGCATCCGGGAGCAAAATGGCTACACCTTC
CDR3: CASSIREQNGYTF

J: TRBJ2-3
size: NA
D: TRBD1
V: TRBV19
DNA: TGTGCCAGTCGACAGGGTTACACAGATACGCAGTATTTT
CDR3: CASRQGYTDTQYF

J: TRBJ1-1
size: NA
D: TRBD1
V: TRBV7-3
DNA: TGTGCCAGCAGCTTACGGGCAGGGGGAGAGGAAGCTTTCTTT
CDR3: CASSLRAGGEEAFF

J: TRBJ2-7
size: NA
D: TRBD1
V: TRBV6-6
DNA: TGTGCCAGCAGGGGAACAGGGGAACGGACCTACGAGCAGTACTTC
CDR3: CASRGTGERTYEQYF

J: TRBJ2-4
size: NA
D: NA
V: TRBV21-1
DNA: TGTGCCAGCAGCAAAGTAAGCCTAGGTGTCAAAAACATTCAGTACTTC
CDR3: CASSKVSLGVKNIQYF

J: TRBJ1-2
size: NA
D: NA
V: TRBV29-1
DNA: TGCAGCGTTGGTGGCTCGATCCCGTATGGCTACACCTTC
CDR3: CSVGGSIPYGYTF

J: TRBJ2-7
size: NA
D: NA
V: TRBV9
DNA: TGTGCCAGCAGCGTAGAGGCAGGCGGACAATGGGAGCAGTACTTC
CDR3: CASSVEAGGQWEQYF

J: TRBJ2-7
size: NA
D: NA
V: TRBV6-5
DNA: TGTGCCAGCAGTTACGGCGCCCGGGAGAAAGCATACGAGCAGTACTTC
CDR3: CASSYGAREKAYEQYF

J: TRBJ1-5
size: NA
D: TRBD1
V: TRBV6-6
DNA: TGTGCCACCGAACCGGGACAGGGATCAAGGCAGCCCCAGCATTTT
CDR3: CATEPGQGSRQPQHF

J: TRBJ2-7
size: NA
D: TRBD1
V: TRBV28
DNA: TGTGCCAGCAGTGGGGGTGGGACAGTCTCCTACGAGCAGTACTTC
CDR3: CASSGGGTVSYEQYF

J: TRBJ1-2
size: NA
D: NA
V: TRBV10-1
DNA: TGCGCCAGCAGTGAGGGGCTGAACTATGGCTACACCTTC
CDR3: CASSEGLNYGYTF

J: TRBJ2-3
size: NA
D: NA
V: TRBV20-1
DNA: TGCAGTGCCCCACTAGCTTATACGCAGTATTTT
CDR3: CSAPLAYTQYF

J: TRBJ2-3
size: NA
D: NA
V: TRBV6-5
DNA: TGTGCCAGCAGTTGGACAACTAGCACAGATACGCAGTATTTT
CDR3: CASSWTTSTDTQYF

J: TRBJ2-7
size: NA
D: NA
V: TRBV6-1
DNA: TGTGCCAGCAGTGAGGCGGGCAGTTACCTTTACGAGCAGTACTTC
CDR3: CASSEAGSYLYEQYF

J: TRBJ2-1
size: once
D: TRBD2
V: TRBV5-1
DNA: TGCGCCAGCAGCTCTGTAGCGGGACGGATTGGTGAGCAGTTCTTC
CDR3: CASSSVAGRIGEQFF

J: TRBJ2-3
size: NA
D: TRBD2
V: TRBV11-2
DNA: TGTGCCAGCTCCCCAGCGGGAGGGGACTTAGATACGCAGTATTTT
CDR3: CASSPAGGDLDTQYF

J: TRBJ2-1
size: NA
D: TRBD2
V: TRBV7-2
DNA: TGTGCCAGCAGCGTCACCTTGGGACTAGCGGCCTACAATGAGCAGTTCTTC
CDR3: CASSVTLGLAAYNEQFF